The next 23 T cell receptor beta chains were all read from a single sample in a study of PD-1 blockade in classical Hodgkin lymphoma. Described time point: cycle 4 day 1 (C4D1), after about 6 weeks of nivolumab. No patient escaped relapse after autologous stem cell transplantation, and brentuximab vedotin exposure varied. Some clones are missing from TCRdb's copy, which holds only in-frame ones; the method was immunoSEQ multiplex PCR. The sample lists 110,000 or so clones, more than 70% occurring once. Material: peripheral blood mononuclear cells (PBMCs), obtained before the fourth cycle of nivolumab. These receptors all come from a human donor with classical Hodgkin lymphoma.

The rearrangement joins TRBV5-1 to TRBJ1-1; no clear D. Trimming cost V 0 bases and J 1 base, with 10 bases left between them. CDR3 length: 15 amino acids. CDR1 and CDR2 from the germline V gene are SGHRS and YFSETQ. The CDR3 DNA reads TGCGCCAGCAGCTTGGAGGCATGGGGGAACACTGAAGCTTTCTTT. As protein: CASSLEAWGNTEAFF.

The chain uses TRBV6-6 and TRBJ2-7; the D gene is possibly TRBD2 (5 bases). The CDR3 spans 14 residues. Germline CDR1 MNHNY, CDR2 SVGAGI (reference sequence). Trimming shortened V by 0 bases and J by 2 bases, and 8 bases separated the two germline ends. CDR3 DNA sequence: TGTGCCAGCAGTTACTCGGAGGAGGCCTACGAGCAGTACTTC. Translation gives CASSYSEEAYEQYF.

The CDR3 sequence: CASTLARGRNMTEAFF. CDR3 nucleotides: TGTGCCAGCACCTTGGCCCGGGGGCGGAATATGACTGAAGCTTTCTTT. The V gene is TRBV11-2, the J gene TRBJ1-1; D possibly corresponds to TRBD1 (6 bases). Germline CDR1 and CDR2: SGHAT and FQNNGV. V gave up 7 bases and J gave up 5 bases, with 23 bases separating them. CDR3 length: 16 residues.

V usage is TRBV5-1 and J usage is TRBJ2-2, with unresolved D. This CDR3 comprises 14 residues. Looked up from germline, CDR1 is SGHRS and CDR2 is YFSETQ. Trimming shortened V by 0 bases and J by 4 bases, and 7 bases separated the two germline ends. CDR3 in amino acids: CASSLEKSTGELFF. The CDR3 DNA reads TGCGCCAGCAGCTTGGAGAAATCCACCGGGGAGCTGTTTTTT.

The chain recombines TRBV15 with TRBJ1-2, with D uncertain. The V gene's germline CDR1 is LNHNV and CDR2 YYDKDF (reference sequence). CDR3 length: 12 amino acids. V was clipped by 3 bases and J by 4 bases, with 6 bases between them. CDR3 DNA sequence: TGTGCCACCAGCAGCCGGACCTATGGCTACACCTTC. It translates to CATSSRTYGYTF.

The V and J genes are TRBV6-5 and TRBJ2-7; D not certain. Trimming left V 2 bases short and J 2 bases short, with 1 base between. There are 11 residues in the CDR3. Germline CDR1 reads MNHEY; CDR2 reads SVGAGI. The chain's CDR3 is CASSYAYEQYF. DNA for the CDR3: TGTGCCAGCAGTTACGCCTACGAGCAGTACTTC.

The gene calls are TRBV19 and TRBJ1-2, with D unresolved. From germline, CDR1 is LNHDA and CDR2 SQIVND (reference sequence). V was clipped by 4 bases and J by 2 bases, with 8 bases between them. The CDR3 consists of 13 residues. The CDR3 reads CASSSGVNYGYTF. The CDR3 DNA follows: TGTGCCAGTAGTAGCGGGGTGAACTATGGCTACACCTTC.

V gene TRBV10-1 combines with J gene TRBJ2-7, with 9 bases lining up with TRBD1. This CDR3 has 16 amino acids. The V gene's germline CDR1 is WNHNN and CDR2 SYGVQD (reference sequence). J was trimmed by 5 bases and V by 0 bases; bases with no gene match: 8. CDR3 sequence: CASSESRGQGVNEQYF. DNA of the CDR3: TGCGCCAGCAGTGAGTCGAGGGGACAGGGTGTCAACGAGCAGTACTTC.

The chain couples TRBV6-1 to TRBJ2-2; D call uncertain. V was clipped by 4 bases and J by 3 bases, with 3 bases between them. This CDR3 has 12 residues. Germline values: CDR1 MNHNS, CDR2 SASEGT. CDR3 DNA sequence: TGTGCCAGCAGTGCCCACACCGGGGAGCTGTTTTTT. This encodes CASSAHTGELFF.

The genes are TRBV30 and TRBJ2-7; D perhaps matches TRBD1 (6 bases). CDR1 is GTSNPN, CDR2 SVGIG, per germline (reference sequence). The CDR3 extends over 14 amino acids. Trimming shortened V by 3 bases and J by 2 bases, and 14 bases separated the two germline ends. The CDR3 DNA reads as TGTGCCTGGAGCACAGGGACCGGCCCCTACGAGCAGTACTTC. This translates into CAWSTGTGPYEQYF.

The chain recombines TRBV6-5 with TRBJ1-2; tentatively, D is TRBD1 (5 bases). The CDR3 consists of 15 residues. Deletions cut 0 bases from V and 2 bases from J, with 10 bases between. The germline V gene has CDR1 MNHEY and CDR2 SVGAGI. The chain's CDR3 is CASSYSTAGNYGYTF. The CDR3 DNA follows: TGTGCCAGCAGTTACTCTACCGCAGGGAACTATGGCTACACCTTC.

J is TRBJ1-1 and V is TRBV2, with D unresolved. CDR1 SNHLY and CDR2 FYNNEI come from the germline V gene. The V end lost 7 bases, the J end lost 9 bases, and 21 bases lay between the germline ends. The CDR3 is 14 amino acids. The CDR3: CASTRENSNSKAFF. The CDR3 DNA reads TGTGCCAGCACCCGAGAGAATTCGAACTCCAAAGCTTTCTTT.

V is TRBV4-2 and J is TRBJ2-1, with 10 bases identical to TRBD1. Germline trimming cut 1 base from V and 8 bases from J; bases unmatched to any gene: 8. From germline, CDR1 is LGHNA and CDR2 YNFKEQ. The CDR3 is 16 residues long. The CDR3 nucleotides read TGTGCCAGCAGCCAAGGTACCGGGACAGGGGCAGATGAGCAGTTCTTC. Amino acids: CASSQGTGTGADEQFF.

CDR3: CASSFAVREQGQFF. DNA of the CDR3: TGTGCCAGCAGCTTCGCTGTTCGAGAGCAAGGGCAGTTCTTC. The rearrangement uses TRBV5-6 and TRBJ2-1; D not resolved. The CDR3 length is 14 residues. Trimming shortened V by 2 bases and J by 12 bases, and 18 bases separated the two germline ends. The germline CDR1 and CDR2 sequences are SGHDT and YYEEEE.

The chain carries TRBV7-1 and TRBJ1-1; D is uncertain. TRBV7-1 is labeled an ORF, and its function is uncertain. V was cut by 4 bases and J by 6 bases, with 15 bases left in between. The CDR3 runs 14 residues. The CDR3 region is CASSFLQDSPEAFF. The CDR3 DNA reads as TGTGCCAGCAGCTTTCTTCAGGACTCGCCTGAAGCTTTCTTT.

The chain carries TRBV5-6 and TRBJ2-7; TRBD2 agrees at 10 bases. The CDR3 extends over 15 amino acids. Germline-derived CDR1 and CDR2 are SGHDT and YYEEEE. With V trimmed by 1 base and J by 2 bases, 3 bases remained unmatched. The CDR3 region is CASSLQAGGPYEQYF. Written as DNA, the CDR3 is TGTGCCAGCAGCTTGCAAGCGGGAGGGCCCTACGAGCAGTACTTC.

The chain employs TRBV7-2 and TRBJ2-7, with D perhaps being TRBD1 or TRBD2 (5 bases each). The CDR3 contains 14 residues. Per germline, CDR1 SGHTA and CDR2 FQGNSA. V lost 1 base, J lost 6 bases, and 13 bases lay in between. CDR3 residues: CASSLVGQGAEQYF. CDR3 nucleotides: TGTGCCAGCAGCTTAGTGGGGCAGGGAGCCGAGCAGTACTTC. Drawing the rest from reference TRBV7-2 and TRBJ2-7, the complete variable domain is GAGVSQSPSNKVTEKGKDVELRCDPISGHTALYWYRQSLGQGLEFLIYFQGNSAPDKSGLPSDRFSAERTGGSVSTLTIQRTQQEDSAVYLCASSLVGQGAEQYFGPGTRLTVT.

This rearrangement joins TRBV7-9 to TRBJ2-7; D is perhaps TRBD1 (5 bases). CDR3 length equals 14 residues. V dropped 4 bases and J dropped 3 bases, with 13 bases sitting between them. Germline V gene data show CDR1 as SEHNR and CDR2 as FQNEAQ (reference sequence). The CDR3 bases are TGTGCCAGCAGCTCTACAGGACCCAACTACGAGCAGTACTTC. Encoded protein: CASSSTGPNYEQYF.

This clone was seen just once. V usage is TRBV19 and J usage is TRBJ1-5; perhaps TRBD1 as D (5 bases). Trimming shortened V by 1 base and J by 4 bases, and 11 bases separated the two germline ends. Per the germline V gene, CDR1 is LNHDA and CDR2 is SQIVND (reference sequence). This CDR3 contains 15 residues. The CDR3 DNA reads TGTGCCAGTAGTATAGTGGCAGGGTTTAATCAGCCCCAGCATTTT. Translation: CASSIVAGFNQPQHF.

This rearrangement joins TRBV2 to TRBJ2-7; no definite D call. CDR1 is SNHLY, CDR2 FYNNEI, per germline. The CDR3 sequence is 12 residues long. Trimming left V 6 bases short and J 2 bases short, with 8 bases between. CDR3: CASRPGTYEQYF. CDR3 DNA sequence: TGTGCCAGCAGGCCGGGTACCTACGAGCAGTACTTC.

V and J are TRBV4-3 and TRBJ2-3; TRBD1 aligns across 9 bases. The CDR3 runs 17 residues. The V gene's germline CDR1 is LGHNA and CDR2 YSLEER. V lost 1 base to trimming and J lost 3 bases; unmatched junction nucleotides: 8. The CDR3 DNA follows: TGCGCCAGCAGCCAAGGGACAGGGGCGGGCCGGACAGATACGCAGTATTTT. It translates to CASSQGTGAGRTDTQYF.

The chain has TRBV5-8 and TRBJ1-2, with 7 bases lining up with TRBD1. Germline V gene sequence: CDR1 SGHTS, CDR2 YDEGEE. The CDR3 runs 14 residues. J gave up 2 bases and V 4 bases, and 5 bases lay outside the gene matches. DNA for the CDR3: TGTGCCAGCAGCCGAACGGGACAGAACTATGGCTACACCTTC. Its protein is CASSRTGQNYGYTF.

The rearrangement joins TRBV5-4 to TRBJ1-1; 9 bases fit TRBD1. In germline, CDR1 is SGHNT, CDR2 YYREEE (reference sequence). The ends lost 4 bases at V and 7 bases at J; junction bases unmatched: 5. The CDR3 loop spans 13 amino acids. The CDR3: CASSNTGGVEAFF. The CDR3 nucleotides are TGTGCCAGCAGCAACACAGGGGGCGTTGAAGCTTTCTTT.